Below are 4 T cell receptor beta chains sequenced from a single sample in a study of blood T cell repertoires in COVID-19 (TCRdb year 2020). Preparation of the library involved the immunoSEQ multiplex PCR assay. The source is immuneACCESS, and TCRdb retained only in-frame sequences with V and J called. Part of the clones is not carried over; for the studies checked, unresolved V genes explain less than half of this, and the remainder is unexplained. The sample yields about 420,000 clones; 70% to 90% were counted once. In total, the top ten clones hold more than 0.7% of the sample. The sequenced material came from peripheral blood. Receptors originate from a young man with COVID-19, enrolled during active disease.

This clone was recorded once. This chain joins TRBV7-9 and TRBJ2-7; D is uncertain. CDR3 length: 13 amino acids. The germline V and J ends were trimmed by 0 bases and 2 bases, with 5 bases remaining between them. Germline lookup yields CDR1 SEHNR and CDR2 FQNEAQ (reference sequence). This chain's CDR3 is CASSLAQPYEQYF. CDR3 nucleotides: TGTGCCAGCAGCTTAGCACAGCCCTACGAGCAGTACTTC.

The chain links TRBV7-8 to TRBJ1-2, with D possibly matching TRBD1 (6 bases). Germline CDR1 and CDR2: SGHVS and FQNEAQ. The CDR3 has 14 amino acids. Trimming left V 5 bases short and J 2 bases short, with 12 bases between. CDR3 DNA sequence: TGTGCCAGCAGCAAGCAGACAGGAAACTATGGCTACACCTTC. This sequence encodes CASSKQTGNYGYTF.

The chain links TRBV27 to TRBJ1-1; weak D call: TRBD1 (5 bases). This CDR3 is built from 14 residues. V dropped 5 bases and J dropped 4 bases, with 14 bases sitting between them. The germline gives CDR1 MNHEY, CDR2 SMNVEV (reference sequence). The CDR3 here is CASSVQGRRTEAFF. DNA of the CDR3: TGTGCCAGCAGTGTCCAGGGTAGGCGCACTGAAGCTTTCTTT.

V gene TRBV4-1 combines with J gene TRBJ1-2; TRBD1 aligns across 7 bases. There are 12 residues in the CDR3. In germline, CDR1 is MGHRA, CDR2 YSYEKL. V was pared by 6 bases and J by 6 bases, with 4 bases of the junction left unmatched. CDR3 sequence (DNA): TGCGCCAGCAGGCGAACAGGGGATGGCTACACCTTC. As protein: CASRRTGDGYTF.